Shown below are 15 T cell receptor beta chains from a single sample sequenced in a study of T cell repertoires in cytomegalovirus infection. Their antigens are not known. TCRdb itself ran the reads through MiXCR, one entry per CDR3 protein. The data hold fewer than 1,000,000 distinct CDR3 sequences, with approximately 31% observed a single time. Here the sequenced sample was cultured CD8+ T cells from PBMCs, taken from culture after CMV antigen stimulation. All receptors derive from a human donor in good health (CMV status not recorded). Some clones in this sample may be carry-over from other donors' samples.

V usage is TRBV9 and J usage is TRBJ2-3; D is unclear. V dropped 1 base and J dropped 2 bases, with 11 bases sitting between them. CDR3 size: 15 residues. Germline V gives CDR1 SGDLS, CDR2 YYNGEE. CDR3 sequence reads: CASSVSGVPTDTQYF. CDR3 in DNA: TGTGCCAGCAGCGTATCTGGCGTTCCCACAGATACGCAGTATTTT.

The CDR3 loop reads CASSGGDPPDSPLHF. In nucleotides, the CDR3 is TGCGCCAGCAGCGGGGGGGACCCACCCGATTCACCCCTCCACTTT. The chain recombines TRBV4-1 with TRBJ1-6, with D perhaps matching TRBD1 (5 bases). Germline lookup yields CDR1 MGHRA and CDR2 YSYEKL. V lost 5 bases and J 8 bases, leaving 16 bases between the germline ends. This CDR3 is 15 amino acids long.

The rearrangement links TRBV27 to TRBJ1-1; 7 bases match TRBD1. Germline CDR1 and CDR2: MNHEY and SMNVEV (reference sequence). This CDR3 region has 14 residues. The junction had 8 bases not matched to a gene; V was cut back by 6 bases and J by 4 bases. CDR3 sequence: CASSRETGFTEAFF. In DNA, the CDR3 is TGTGCCAGCAGCCGCGAGACAGGGTTCACTGAAGCTTTCTTT.

This clonotype was seen a single time. A much larger clonotype is one base distant, so this may be a read error. The V gene is TRBV7-2, the J gene TRBJ1-5, with TRBD1 as a possible D gene (5 bases). The V gene's germline CDR1 is SGHTA and CDR2 FQGNSA. The CDR3 covers 15 residues. The germline V and J ends were trimmed by 1 base and 5 bases, with 12 bases remaining between them. The CDR3 DNA sequence: TGTGCCAGCAGCTTAGTGGCGGAGGGGTATCAGCCCCAGCATTTT. Its protein is CASSLVAEGYQPQHF.

A remark on this clonotype: Since no conserved phenylalanine or tryptophan closes the CDR3, a read error is the likely cause. The chain uses TRBV11-2 and TRBJ2-5; 8 bases map to TRBD1. The CDR3 spans 15 residues. The V gene's germline CDR1 is SGHAT and CDR2 FQNNGV. V lost 3 bases, J lost 4 bases, and 7 bases stayed unmatched. The CDR3 protein is CASSFQGANGETQYC. The DNA for the CDR3 is TGTGCCAGCAGCTTTCAGGGGGCGAACGGAGAGACCCAGTACTGC.

A word on this clonotype: One end of the junction fails to match germline, which may point to a read error. The chain is built from TRBV7-6 and TRBJ2-7; D not resolved. Looked up from germline, CDR1 is SGHVS and CDR2 is FNYEAQ. This CDR3 spans 14 amino acids. The CDR3 DNA is TGTGTCAGCAGCCCCGAGATGAGTACCTACGAGCAGTACTTC. It translates to CVSSPEMSTYEQYF.

This clonotype showed up just a few times. V is TRBV7-8 and J is TRBJ2-3; D call uncertain. Trimming took 1 base from V and 0 from J, leaving 8 bases between them. The CDR3 is made up of 15 amino acids. The germline CDR1 and CDR2 sequences are SGHVS and FQNEAQ. As DNA, the CDR3 is TGTGCCAGCAGCTTAGACTATTCTAGCACAGATACGCAGTATTTT. It encodes CASSLDYSSTDTQYF. Drawing the rest from reference TRBV7-8 and TRBJ2-3, the complete variable domain is GAGVSQSPRYKVAKRGQDVALRCDPISGHVSLFWYQQALGQGPEFLTYFQNEAQLDKSGLPSDRFFAERPEGSVSTLKIQRTQQEDSAVYLCASSLDYSSTDTQYFGPGTRLTVL.

This clonotype was found many times. The V call is TRBV6-6, the J call TRBJ2-7, with TRBD1 matching 7 bases. From germline, CDR1 is MNHNY and CDR2 SVGAGI (reference sequence). The CDR3 covers 13 residues. J gave up 7 bases and V 6 bases, and 9 bases lay outside the gene matches. Written as DNA, the CDR3 is TGTGCCAGCAGACCCGGGACAGCTACGGAGCAGTACGTC. It encodes CASRPGTATEQYV.

This clonotype was recorded many times. This chain uses TRBV7-2 with TRBJ2-1, with D uncertain. There are 15 residues in the CDR3. V gave up 3 bases and J gave up 0 bases, with 9 bases separating them. Germline-derived CDR1 and CDR2 are SGHTA and FQGNSA. CDR3 coding DNA: TGTGCCAGCAGCTTCGGCGTTAGCTCCTACAATGAGCAGTTCTTC. It specifies CASSFGVSSYNEQFF. The full variable domain, in which reference TRBV7-2 and TRBJ2-1 provide the parts outside the CDR3, is GAGVSQSPSNKVTEKGKDVELRCDPISGHTALYWYRQSLGQGLEFLIYFQGNSAPDKSGLPSDRFSAERTGGSVSTLTIQRTQQEDSAVYLCASSFGVSSYNEQFFGPGTRLTVL.

The table lists this clonotype with a count of one. The J gene is TRBJ2-3, the V gene TRBV27, with 10 bases fitting TRBD2. The CDR3 spans 17 residues. The germline V gene has CDR1 MNHEY and CDR2 SMNVEV (reference sequence). J gave up 6 bases and V 0 bases, and 9 bases lay outside the gene matches. The CDR3: CASSLSIAGGPGDTQYF. The CDR3 DNA follows: TGTGCCAGCAGTTTATCGATAGCGGGGGGCCCCGGGGATACGCAGTATTTT.

The chain uses TRBV19 and TRBJ2-6; TRBD1 aligns across 10 bases. The CDR3 is made up of 17 amino acids. The germline V gene has CDR1 LNHDA and CDR2 SQIVND (reference sequence). J was trimmed by 1 base and V by 5 bases; bases with no gene match: 5. The CDR3 DNA is TGTGCCAGTAGTCCCCGGGACAGGGGTTCTGGGGCCAACGTCCTGACTTTC. Amino acid sequence: CASSPRDRGSGANVLTF.

The chain employs TRBV7-3 and TRBJ2-7; D tentatively reads TRBD1 or TRBD2 (5 bases each). The CDR3 is 13 amino acids. Germline assignment: CDR1 SGHTA and CDR2 FQGTGA. V lost 2 bases and J lost 6, with 11 bases in between. The CDR3 spells CASSLGAGTEQYV. CDR3 nucleotide sequence: TGTGCCAGCAGCTTAGGGGCAGGGACCGAGCAGTACGTC.

The gene calls are TRBV5-6 and TRBJ1-3; no clear D gene. Trimming removed 0 bases from V and 6 bases from J, with 10 bases in between. CDR3 length: 14 amino acids. The germline gives CDR1 SGHDT, CDR2 YYEEEE. The CDR3 coding sequence is TGTGCCAGCAGCTTGGAGGTGGGAGCAAACACCATATATTTT. Amino acid sequence: CASSLEVGANTIYF.

This sequence joins TRBV19 and TRBJ2-5, with D perhaps TRBD1 or TRBD2 (5 bases each). Germline loops: CDR1 LNHDA, CDR2 SQIVND (reference sequence). V lost 5 bases, J lost 1 base, and 14 bases lay in between. This CDR3 region has 15 residues. The CDR3 DNA reads TGTGCCAGTAGTCTCCGGGACGGCGCCCAAGAGACCCAGTACTTC. Protein product: CASSLRDGAQETQYF.

The chain couples TRBV4-1 to TRBJ2-5; D remains ambiguous. Germline loops: CDR1 MGHRA, CDR2 YSYEKL. The CDR3 has 15 amino acids. With 1 base removed from V and 2 bases from J, the gap between germline ends came to 11 bases. The chain's CDR3 is CASSQGQGGQETQYF. The CDR3 bases are TGCGCCAGCAGCCAAGGTCAAGGTGGGCAAGAGACCCAGTACTTC.